This is a list of T cell receptor beta chains from one sample in a study of blood T cell repertoires in COVID-19. Method: immunoSEQ multiplex PCR; TCRdb's copy keeps in-frame clones and lacks some. The table records 200,000 to 250,000 clones, approximately 84% of them present only once. The material sequenced was peripheral blood. These receptors were collected from a man between 45 and 60 years old with acute or convalescent COVID-19. CDR3s include the opening cysteine and the closing phenylalanine or tryptophan. Each record gives: J gene, clone size, CDR3 length, V gene, D gene, CDR3 DNA, CDR3 protein. A D gene is named only where the DNA matches it firmly. Not all rows give a size; the values are once, few, many and, for expanded clones, a class.

J gene: TRBJ2-2; clone size: -; CDR3 length: 18; V gene: TRBV7-9; D gene: TRBD2; CDR3 DNA: TGTGCCAGCAGCGTAGGGAGAACTAGCGGGGGGAACACCGGGGAGCTGTTTTTT; CDR3 protein: CASSVGRTSGGNTGELFF
J gene: TRBJ2-7; clone size: -; CDR3 length: 16; V gene: TRBV27; D gene: -; CDR3 DNA: TGTGCCAGCAGTTTCCCCGGACAGCGCAGGTTCTACGAGCAGTACTTC; CDR3 protein: CASSFPGQRRFYEQYF
J gene: TRBJ2-7; clone size: -; CDR3 length: 17; V gene: TRBV10-3; D gene: TRBD2; CDR3 DNA: TGTGCCATCAGTGAGGTTCTCGGGACTAGCGGCCGGTACGAGCAGTACTTC; CDR3 protein: CAISEVLGTSGRYEQYF
J gene: TRBJ1-6; clone size: -; CDR3 length: 13; V gene: TRBV4-2; D gene: TRBD1; CDR3 DNA: TGTGCCAGCAGCCAAGAGGACAGGGCCACCCTCCACTTT; CDR3 protein: CASSQEDRATLHF
J gene: TRBJ2-7; clone size: once; CDR3 length: 12; V gene: TRBV5-1; D gene: -; CDR3 DNA: TGCGCCAGCAGCTTGCCCCACTACGAGCAGTACTTC; CDR3 protein: CASSLPHYEQYF
J gene: TRBJ1-5; clone size: -; CDR3 length: 16; V gene: TRBV6-1; D gene: TRBD1; CDR3 DNA: TGTGCCAGCAGTGCCTCAGGGGGCCGGGGCAATCAGCCCCAGCATTTT; CDR3 protein: CASSASGGRGNQPQHF
J gene: TRBJ1-4; clone size: -; CDR3 length: 14; V gene: TRBV9; D gene: TRBD1; CDR3 DNA: TGTGCCAGCAGCGCAGGACCGGGACAGGAAAAACTGTTTTTT; CDR3 protein: CASSAGPGQEKLFF
J gene: TRBJ1-2; clone size: -; CDR3 length: 15; V gene: TRBV28; D gene: TRBD1; CDR3 DNA: TGTGCCAGCAGTTTGGGGGGGGACAGGGTCTATGGCTACACCTTC; CDR3 protein: CASSLGGDRVYGYTF
J gene: TRBJ2-7; clone size: -; CDR3 length: 16; V gene: TRBV5-4; D gene: TRBD2; CDR3 DNA: TGTGCCAGCAGCCCCTGGACGGGGGGAAGGTCCTACGAGCAGTACTTC; CDR3 protein: CASSPWTGGRSYEQYF
J gene: TRBJ2-1; clone size: -; CDR3 length: 14; V gene: TRBV7-9; D gene: -; CDR3 DNA: TGTGCCAGCAGCTTAATAGCTCTGATCAATGAGCAGTTCTTC; CDR3 protein: CASSLIALINEQFF